This T cell receptor beta chain was profiled in a study of radiotherapy plus CTLA-4 blockade in lung cancer. Clones were sequenced by immunoSEQ multiplex PCR, and TCRdb holds only the in-frame ones, with some missing. The table shows approximately 60,000 clones, with roughly four fifths occurring only once. The CDR3 consists of 14 residues. V gave up 4 bases and J gave up 1 base; unmatched junction bases: 4. Germline values: CDR1 WSHSY, CDR2 SAAADI. This clone has just a few counts. The chain employs TRBV10-2 and TRBJ2-7, with 7 bases matching TRBD2. This TCR came from a human donor with non-small cell lung cancer whose response to radiotherapy plus ipilimumab could not be evaluated. The sample consisted of peripheral blood, taken from a patient treated with radiotherapy plus ipilimumab. The CDR3 loop is CASSVGLPSYEQYF. CDR3 coding DNA: TGCGCCAGCAGTGTGGGACTACCTTCCTACGAGCAGTACTTC.